Only a few counts were recorded for the clone carrying this T cell receptor beta chain. The sample originates from a study of T cells in Graves' hyperthyroidism and ophthalmopathy. Investigators excluded patients with uncontrolled infection, other autoimmune disease, pregnancy or lactation. The V gene lost 5 bases and the J gene lost 9 bases, with 26 bases spanning the gap. The CDR3 covers 18 residues. Germline-derived CDR1 and CDR2 are SGHAT and FQNNGV. TCR beta CDR3 regions were amplified from RNA. Initially, a first-round RT-PCR of the TCR CDR3 employed the HTBI primer set. A single record per CDR3 protein comes from TCRdb applying MiXCR to the multiplex PCR reads. Of roughly 350,000 distinct CDR3 sequences in the sample, approximately 15% were seen once.

V and J are TRBV11-2 and TRBJ1-6; no clear D. The sequence was obtained from a woman aged 25 to 39 with Graves' hyperthyroidism. The sample taken for sequencing was blood. The CDR3 spells CASSQRRVFLAATSPLHF. The CDR3 nucleotides are TGTGCCAGCAGCCAAAGGCGCGTGTTCTTGGCAGCCACTTCACCCCTCCACTTT.